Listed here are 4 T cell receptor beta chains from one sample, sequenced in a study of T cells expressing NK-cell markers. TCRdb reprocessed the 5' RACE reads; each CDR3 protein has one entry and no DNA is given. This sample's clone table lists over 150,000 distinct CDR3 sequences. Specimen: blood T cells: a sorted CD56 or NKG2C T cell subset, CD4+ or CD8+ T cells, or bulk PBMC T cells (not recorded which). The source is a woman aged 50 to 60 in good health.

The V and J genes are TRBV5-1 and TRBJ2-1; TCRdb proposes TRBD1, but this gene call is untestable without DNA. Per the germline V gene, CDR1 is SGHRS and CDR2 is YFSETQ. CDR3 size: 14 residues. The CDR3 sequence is CASSLWGMDNEQFF. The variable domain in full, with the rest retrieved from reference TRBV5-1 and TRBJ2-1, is KAGVTQTPRYLIKTRGQQVTLSCSPISGHRSVSWYQQTPGQGLQFLFEYFSETQRNKGNFPGRFSGRQFSNSRSEMNVSTLELGDSALYLCASSLWGMDNEQFFGPGTRLTVL.

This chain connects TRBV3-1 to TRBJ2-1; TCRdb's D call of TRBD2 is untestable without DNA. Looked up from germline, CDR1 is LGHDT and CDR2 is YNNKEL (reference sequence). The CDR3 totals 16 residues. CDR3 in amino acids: CASSQDRTGGPNEQFF.

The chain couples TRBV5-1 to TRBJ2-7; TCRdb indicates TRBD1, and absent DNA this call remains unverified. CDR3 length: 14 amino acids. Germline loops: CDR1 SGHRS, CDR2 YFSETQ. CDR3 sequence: CASRPGTGGYEQYF.

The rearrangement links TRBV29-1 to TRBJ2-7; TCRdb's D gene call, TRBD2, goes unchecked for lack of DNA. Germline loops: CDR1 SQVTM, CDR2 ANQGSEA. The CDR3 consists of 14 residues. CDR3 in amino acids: CSVEGSGSSYEQYF.